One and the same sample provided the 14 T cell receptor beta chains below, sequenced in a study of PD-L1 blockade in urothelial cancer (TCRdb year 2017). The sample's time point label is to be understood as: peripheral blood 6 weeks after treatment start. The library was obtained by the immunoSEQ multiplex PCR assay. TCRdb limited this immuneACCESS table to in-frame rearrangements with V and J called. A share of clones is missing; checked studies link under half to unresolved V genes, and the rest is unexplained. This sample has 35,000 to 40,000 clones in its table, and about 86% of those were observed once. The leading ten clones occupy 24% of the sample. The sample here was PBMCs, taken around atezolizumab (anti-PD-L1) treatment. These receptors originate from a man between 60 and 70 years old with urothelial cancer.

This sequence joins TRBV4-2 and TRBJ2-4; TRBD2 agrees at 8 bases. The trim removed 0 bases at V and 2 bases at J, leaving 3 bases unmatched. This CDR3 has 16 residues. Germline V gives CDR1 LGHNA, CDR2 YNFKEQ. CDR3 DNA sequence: TGTGCCAGCAGCCAAGAAACTAGCGGAACCAAAAACATTCAGTACTTC. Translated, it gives CASSQETSGTKNIQYF.

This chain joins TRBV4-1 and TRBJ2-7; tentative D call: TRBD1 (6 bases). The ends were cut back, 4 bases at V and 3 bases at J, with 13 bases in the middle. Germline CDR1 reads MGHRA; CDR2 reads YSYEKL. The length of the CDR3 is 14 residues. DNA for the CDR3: TGCGCCAGCAGCCCACAGGGTGAGGGCTACGAGCAGTACTTC. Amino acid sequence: CASSPQGEGYEQYF.

The CDR3 DNA is TGTGCCAGCAGCTCCAGACAGGGGGCATTTACTGAAGCTTTCTTT. Protein sequence: CASSSRQGAFTEAFF. V usage is TRBV7-8 and J usage is TRBJ1-1; 10 positions agree with TRBD1. J was trimmed by 5 bases and V by 4 bases; bases with no gene match: 7. The CDR3 is 15 residues long. CDR1 SGHVS and CDR2 FQNEAQ come from the germline V gene.

The CDR3 reads CASSTERTGGWETQYF. The CDR3 DNA sequence: TGTGCCAGCAGCACCGAGCGGACAGGGGGCTGGGAGACCCAGTACTTC. V usage is TRBV5-4 and J usage is TRBJ2-5, with 11 bases identical to TRBD1. CDR1 and CDR2 (germline): SGHNT, YYREEE (reference sequence). The CDR3 extends over 16 amino acids. J lost 5 bases, V lost 4 bases, and 10 bases had no gene match.

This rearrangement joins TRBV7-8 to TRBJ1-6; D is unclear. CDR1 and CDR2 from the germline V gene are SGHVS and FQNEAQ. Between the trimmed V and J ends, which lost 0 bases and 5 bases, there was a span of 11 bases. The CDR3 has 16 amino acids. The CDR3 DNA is TGTGCCAGCAGCTTAGCGGTTTCGGGAAATAATTCACCCCTCCACTTT. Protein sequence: CASSLAVSGNNSPLHF.

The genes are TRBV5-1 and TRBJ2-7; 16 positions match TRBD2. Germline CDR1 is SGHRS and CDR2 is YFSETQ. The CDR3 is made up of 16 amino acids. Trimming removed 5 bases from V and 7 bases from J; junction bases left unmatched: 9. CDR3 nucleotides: TGCGCCAGCAGTCCGCCGGGACTAGCGGGGGGGCGGGAGCAGTACTTC. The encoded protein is CASSPPGLAGGREQYF. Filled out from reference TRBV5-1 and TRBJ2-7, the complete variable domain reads KAGVTQTPRYLIKTRGQQVTLSCSPISGHRSVSWYQQTPGQGLQFLFEYFSETQRNKGNFPGRFSGRQFSNSRSEMNVSTLELGDSALYLCASSPPGLAGGREQYFGPGTRLTVT.

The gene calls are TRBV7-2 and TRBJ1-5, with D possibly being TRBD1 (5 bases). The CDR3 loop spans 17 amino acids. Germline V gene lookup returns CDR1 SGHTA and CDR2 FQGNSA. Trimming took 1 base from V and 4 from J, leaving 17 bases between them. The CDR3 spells CASSLVRGPRGNQPQHF. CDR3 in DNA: TGTGCCAGCAGCTTAGTTAGAGGACCAAGGGGTAATCAGCCCCAGCATTTT.

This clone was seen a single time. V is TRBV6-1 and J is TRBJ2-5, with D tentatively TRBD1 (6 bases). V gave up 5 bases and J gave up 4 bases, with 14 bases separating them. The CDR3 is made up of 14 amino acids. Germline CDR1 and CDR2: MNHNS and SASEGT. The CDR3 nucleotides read TGTGCCAGCAGTAGGCCAGGGGCGGGAGAGACCCAGTACTTC. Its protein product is CASSRPGAGETQYF.

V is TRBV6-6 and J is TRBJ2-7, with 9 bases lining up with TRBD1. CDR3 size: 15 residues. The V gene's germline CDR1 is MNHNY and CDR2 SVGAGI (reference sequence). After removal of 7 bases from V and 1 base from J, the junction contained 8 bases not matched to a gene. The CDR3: CASIDRGTPSYEQYF. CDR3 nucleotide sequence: TGTGCCAGCATCGACAGGGGGACACCTTCCTACGAGCAGTACTTC.

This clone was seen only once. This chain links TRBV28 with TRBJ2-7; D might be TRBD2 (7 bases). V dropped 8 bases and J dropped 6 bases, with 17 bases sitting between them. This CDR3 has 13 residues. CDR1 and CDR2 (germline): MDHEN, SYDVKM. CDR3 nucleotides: TGTGCCAGCCGGCCGGGGGGCCCCCGCGAGCAGTACTTC. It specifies CASRPGGPREQYF.

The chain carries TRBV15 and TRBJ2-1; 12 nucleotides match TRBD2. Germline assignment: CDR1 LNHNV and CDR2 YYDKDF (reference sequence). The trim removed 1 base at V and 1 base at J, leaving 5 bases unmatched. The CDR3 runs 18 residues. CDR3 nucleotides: TGTGCCACCAGCAGAGCGGCTAGCGGGAGGGGGTCCTACAATGAGCAGTTCTTC. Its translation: CATSRAASGRGSYNEQFF.

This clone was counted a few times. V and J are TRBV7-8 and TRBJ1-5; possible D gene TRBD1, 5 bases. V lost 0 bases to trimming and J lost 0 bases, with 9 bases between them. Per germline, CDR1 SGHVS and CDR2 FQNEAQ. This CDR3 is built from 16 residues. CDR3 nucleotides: TGTGCCAGCAGCTTAGCGGGCAGGGATAGCAATCAGCCCCAGCATTTT. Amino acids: CASSLAGRDSNQPQHF.

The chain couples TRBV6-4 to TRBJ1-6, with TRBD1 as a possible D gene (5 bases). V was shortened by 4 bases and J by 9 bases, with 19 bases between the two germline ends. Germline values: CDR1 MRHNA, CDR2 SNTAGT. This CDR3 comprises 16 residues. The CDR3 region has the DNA TGTGCCAGCAGTGCCTACGGGGGGGGTGTCGGTTCACCCCTCCACTTT. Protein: CASSAYGGGVGSPLHF.

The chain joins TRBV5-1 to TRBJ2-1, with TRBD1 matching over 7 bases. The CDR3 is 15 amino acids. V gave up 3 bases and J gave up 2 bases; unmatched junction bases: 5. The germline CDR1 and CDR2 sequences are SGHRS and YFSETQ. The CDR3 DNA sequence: TGCGCCAGCAGCTATTCAGGGGGAACCTACAATGAGCAGTTCTTC. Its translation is CASSYSGGTYNEQFF.